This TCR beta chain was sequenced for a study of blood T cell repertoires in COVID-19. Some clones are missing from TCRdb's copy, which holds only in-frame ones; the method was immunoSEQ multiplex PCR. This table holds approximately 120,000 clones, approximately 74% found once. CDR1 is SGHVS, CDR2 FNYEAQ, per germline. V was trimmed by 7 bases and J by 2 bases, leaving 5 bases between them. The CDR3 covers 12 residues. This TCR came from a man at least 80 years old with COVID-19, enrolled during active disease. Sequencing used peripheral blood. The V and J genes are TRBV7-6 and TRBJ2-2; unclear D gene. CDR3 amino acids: CASTRNTGELFF. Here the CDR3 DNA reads TGTGCCAGCACCCGTAACACCGGGGAGCTGTTTTTT. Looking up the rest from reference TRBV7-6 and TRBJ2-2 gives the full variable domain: GAGVSQSPRYKVTKRGQDVALRCDPISGHVSLYWYRQALGQGPEFLTYFNYEAQQDKSGLPNDRFSAERPEGSISTLTIQRTEQRDSAMYRCASTRNTGELFFGEGSRLTVL.